This is a list of T cell receptor beta chains from one sample in a study of blood T cell repertoires in COVID-19. Sequencing was performed with immunoSEQ multiplex PCR; in TCRdb, only in-frame clones are kept and a portion is missing. The sample lists 65,000 to 90,000 clones, approximately 86% occurring once. The sequenced sample was peripheral blood. These receptors were collected from a woman of 80 years or more with acute or convalescent COVID-19. Both conserved end residues are part of each CDR3. D genes are given only for firm matches. The size of a clone is reported for some rows only, either as once, few or many, or as a class for expanded clones.

D gene	CDR3 length	J gene	V gene	clone size	CDR3 protein	CDR3 DNA
TRBD2	15	TRBJ2-7	TRBV7-2	-	CASSLIAGESYEQYF	TGTGCCAGCAGCTTAATAGCGGGAGAATCCTACGAGCAGTACTTC
TRBD1	17	TRBJ1-1	TRBV23-1	-	CASSQRGTGGACTEAFF	TGCGCCAGCAGTCAAAGGGGGACAGGGGGCGCGTGCACTGAAGCTTTCTTT
-	13	TRBJ2-1	TRBV28	-	CASSLAGSNEQFF	TGTGCCAGCAGTTTAGCGGGAAGCAATGAGCAGTTCTTC
-	14	TRBJ1-1	TRBV6-2/TRBV6-3	-	CASSSYLHLGGAFF	TGTGCCAGCAGTTCCTATCTTCATCTAGGGGGAGCTTTCTTT
-	17	TRBJ2-2	TRBV18	-	CASSPPRRDTPAGELFF	TGTGCCAGCTCACCACCGCGGCGGGATACCCCCGCCGGGGAGCTGTTTTTT
TRBD2	15	TRBJ2-3	TRBV7-2	-	CASSLTGGPPDTQYF	TGTGCCAGCAGCTTAACGGGAGGGCCCCCAGATACGCAGTATTTT
TRBD1	15	TRBJ2-2	TRBV3-1/TRBV3-2	-	CASTKRQGASGELFF	TGTGCCAGCACCAAACGGCAGGGGGCGTCGGGGGAGCTGTTTTTT
TRBD1	16	TRBJ1-6	TRBV3-1/TRBV3-2	-	CASSQDTGTGGSPLHF	TGTGCCAGCAGCCAAGATACTGGGACAGGTGGTTCACCCCTCCACTTT
TRBD2	14	TRBJ2-1	TRBV30	-	CAWSSGLAGGEQFF	TGTGCCTGGAGTTCCGGACTAGCGGGAGGCGAGCAGTTCTTC
TRBD2	16	TRBJ2-5	TRBV11-2	-	CASSHRLAGGQETQYF	TGTGCCAGCAGCCACCGACTAGCGGGAGGGCAAGAGACCCAGTACTTC
TRBD1	15	TRBJ1-2	TRBV7-2	once	CASSLGTGGHYGYTF	TGTGCCAGCAGCTTAGGGACAGGGGGACACTATGGCTACACCTTC
TRBD1	16	TRBJ1-5	TRBV30	-	CAWSARDRGSNQPQHF	TGTGCCTGGAGCGCCCGGGACAGGGGCAGCAATCAGCCCCAGCATTTT
TRBD1	15	TRBJ1-1	TRBV28	-	CASKPGQGAGTEAFF	TGTGCCAGCAAACCGGGACAGGGGGCTGGTACTGAAGCTTTCTTT
-	14	TRBJ2-3	TRBV5-1	-	CASRPGTVTDTQYF	TGCGCCAGCAGACCCGGGACTGTCACAGATACGCAGTATTTT
-	15	TRBJ2-3	TRBV18	-	CASSPSGVGTDTQYF	TGTGCCAGCTCACCAAGCGGAGTTGGCACAGATACGCAGTATTTT
TRBD1	15	TRBJ1-2	TRBV27	-	CASSSSMTGAYGYTF	TGTGCCAGCAGTTCCTCCATGACAGGGGCCTATGGCTACACCTTC